The rows below give T cell receptor beta chains drawn from one sample of a study of vaccination effects on CD4 cells after COVID-19. The table came from immunoSEQ multiplex PCR; TCRdb's copy has only in-frame clones and leaves some out. The sample gives around 49,000 clones, over 60% of which show up once; 8.5% to 10% is in the top ten. For these receptors, no antigen is known. The source material was CD4+ T cells from PBMCs cultured without peptide, sampled after COVID-19 vaccination. The receptor source for this set is a human donor who received a COVID-19 vaccine. Each CDR3 is given with its conserved first and last residue. D genes are given only for firm matches. Clone size is not always given. Where it is, it says once, few, many or a class for expanded clones.

d_gene: TRBD1; v_gene: TRBV10-1; abundance: .; j_gene: TRBJ2-3; CDR3nt: TGCGCCAGCAGGGAAGAGGTGACAGGGAGTTCAGATACGCAGTATTTT; CDR3aa: CASREEVTGSSDTQYF
d_gene: .; v_gene: TRBV5-5; abundance: once; j_gene: TRBJ1-6; CDR3nt: TGTGCCAGCACTCCCCCGGGGGTATTCCGTTCACCCCTCCACTTT; CDR3aa: CASTPPGVFRSPLHF
d_gene: TRBD1; v_gene: TRBV3-1/TRBV3-2; abundance: .; j_gene: TRBJ1-5; CDR3nt: TGTGCCAGCAGCTCGAGATCCGGGACAGGAAATCAGCCCCAGCATTTT; CDR3aa: CASSSRSGTGNQPQHF
d_gene: .; v_gene: TRBV25-1; abundance: .; j_gene: TRBJ2-3; CDR3nt: TGTGCCAGCAGCCCCCCCCGGGAGTCAGATACGCAGTATTTT; CDR3aa: CASSPPRESDTQYF
d_gene: .; v_gene: TRBV20-1; abundance: .; j_gene: TRBJ1-1; CDR3nt: TGCAGTGCTAGTAATGATAAGTATCAAGCTTTCTTT; CDR3aa: CSASNDKYQAFF
d_gene: TRBD1; v_gene: TRBV27; abundance: few; j_gene: TRBJ2-7; CDR3nt: TGTGCCAGCAGACGTCAGGGGGCAGACGACGAGCAGTACTTC; CDR3aa: CASRRQGADDEQYF
d_gene: .; v_gene: TRBV7-9; abundance: .; j_gene: TRBJ2-1; CDR3nt: TGTGCCAGCAGCTTAGATAGCAACGAGCAGTTCTTC; CDR3aa: CASSLDSNEQFF
d_gene: .; v_gene: TRBV7-8; abundance: .; j_gene: TRBJ2-1; CDR3nt: TGTGCCAGCAGCTTAGGGCTAAATGTCTACAATGAGCAGTTCTTC; CDR3aa: CASSLGLNVYNEQFF
d_gene: TRBD2; v_gene: TRBV4-1; abundance: .; j_gene: TRBJ2-7; CDR3nt: TGCGCCAGCAGCCAAGGGACTTCGGGACTAGCATACTACGAGCAGTACTTC; CDR3aa: CASSQGTSGLAYYEQYF
d_gene: .; v_gene: TRBV5-5; abundance: .; j_gene: TRBJ2-3; CDR3nt: TGTGCCAGCAGCCCTTTAGCGGCTCCTAGCACAGATACGCAGTATTTT; CDR3aa: CASSPLAAPSTDTQYF
d_gene: .; v_gene: TRBV10-3; abundance: .; j_gene: TRBJ2-4; CDR3nt: TGTGCCATCAGTCCCGGGACAACTTTAGCCAAAAACATTCAGTACTTC; CDR3aa: CAISPGTTLAKNIQYF
d_gene: TRBD1; v_gene: TRBV4-1; abundance: .; j_gene: TRBJ1-6; CDR3nt: TGCGCCAGCAGCCAGGATGAGGGACAGTATAATTCACCCCTCCACTTT; CDR3aa: CASSQDEGQYNSPLHF
d_gene: TRBD1; v_gene: TRBV5-6; abundance: few; j_gene: TRBJ1-2; CDR3nt: TGTGCCAGCAGCCCTTGGACAGGGCACTATGGCTACACCTTC; CDR3aa: CASSPWTGHYGYTF
d_gene: .; v_gene: TRBV6-5; abundance: .; j_gene: TRBJ1-5; CDR3nt: TGTGCCAGCAGTTACCGCGGGCCTAATCAGCCCCAGCATTTT; CDR3aa: CASSYRGPNQPQHF